Listed here are 10 T cell receptor beta chains from one sample, sequenced in a study of shared clonotypes between healthy human individuals. Produced via immunoSEQ multiplex PCR; TCRdb's table is partial and in-frame only. This sample yields 300,000 to 350,000 clones, of which roughly 70% are seen a single time; over 9.5% belongs to the top ten. Sequencing was carried out using memory CD4+ T cells sorted from blood. The subset denotes: CD45RA-negative fraction. These receptors came from a man younger than 45 in good health.

The chain recombines TRBV6-4 with TRBJ2-2, with TRBD1 as a possible D gene (6 bases). Deletions cut 2 bases from V and 1 base from J, with 8 bases between. The germline V gene encodes CDR1 MRHNA and CDR2 SNTAGT. This CDR3 is 15 amino acids long. For the CDR3, the DNA is TGTGCCAGCAGTGACCCGGGACAGAACACCGGGGAGCTGTTTTTT. Encoded protein: CASSDPGQNTGELFF.

This clone was seen more than once but under ten times. The chain combines TRBV7-2 with TRBJ2-3; D might be TRBD1 (6 bases). Germline V gene sequence: CDR1 SGHTA, CDR2 FQGNSA. CDR3 size: 14 residues. V was trimmed by 5 bases and J by 2 bases, leaving 11 bases between them. The CDR3 DNA reads TGTGCCAGCAGCCAACAGGGCGCCACAGATACGCAGTATTTT. Translated: CASSQQGATDTQYF.

The CDR3 is CASSFARTRWGLAKNIQYF. CDR3 DNA sequence: TGTGCCAGCAGCTTCGCACGTACACGCTGGGGATTGGCCAAAAACATTCAGTACTTC. This chain connects TRBV7-2 to TRBJ2-4, with D hard to call. The CDR3 extends over 19 amino acids. Germline values: CDR1 SGHTA, CDR2 FQGNSA. Deletions cut 3 bases from V and 1 base from J, with 22 bases between.

The rearrangement links TRBV10-2 to TRBJ1-1, with 7 nucleotides matching TRBD1. The CDR3 length is 12 residues. Per the germline V gene, CDR1 is WSHSY and CDR2 is SAAADI. V was clipped by 6 bases and J by 2 bases; unmatched bases: 0. This chain's CDR3 is CASRGGNTEAFF. The CDR3 DNA reads as TGCGCCAGCAGAGGGGGCAACACTGAAGCTTTCTTT.

V usage is TRBV18 and J usage is TRBJ2-3; D not resolved. The V gene's germline CDR1 is KGHSH and CDR2 LQKENI. This CDR3 is built from 15 residues. V was trimmed by 3 bases and J by 3 bases, leaving 13 bases between them. The CDR3 nucleotides read TGTGCCAGCTCACCTATCACCCCAGGAACAGATACGCAGTATTTT. As protein: CASSPITPGTDTQYF. Complete variable domain (other parts from reference TRBV18 and TRBJ2-3): NAGVMQNPRHLVRRRGQEARLRCSPMKGHSHVYWYRQLPEEGLKFMVYLQKENIIDESGMPKERFSAEFPKEGPSILRIQQVVRGDSAAYFCASSPITPGTDTQYFGPGTRLTVL.

The CDR3 loop reads CASSSGDSYGYTF. For the CDR3, the DNA is TGTGCCAGCAGCTCAGGGGACAGCTATGGCTACACCTTC. This chain joins TRBV5-6 and TRBJ1-2, with 7 bases aligning to TRBD1. Germline-derived CDR1 and CDR2 are SGHDT and YYEEEE. V gave up 3 bases and J gave up 4 bases; unmatched junction bases: 3. The CDR3 contains 13 residues.

This rearrangement joins TRBV15 to TRBJ1-2; 7 bases fit TRBD1. The length of the CDR3 is 17 residues. With 2 bases clipped from V and 6 bases from J, the junction kept 15 bases outside the gene matches. Germline loops: CDR1 LNHNV, CDR2 YYDKDF (reference sequence). The CDR3 bases are TGTGCCACCAGCAGACTCCCGTTTACAGGGGCGGAGAATGGCTACACCTTC. It yields the protein CATSRLPFTGAENGYTF. Using reference TRBV15 and TRBJ1-2 for the parts outside the CDR3, the full variable domain is DAMVIQNPRYQVTQFGKPVTLSCSQTLNHNVMYWYQQKSSQAPKLLFHYYDKDFNNEADTPDNFQSRRPNTSFCFLDIRSPGLGDTAMYLCATSRLPFTGAENGYTFGSGTRLTVV.

Here the CDR3 DNA reads TGTGCCAGCTCACCACTCCACATGAACACTGAAGCTTTCTTT. Protein product: CASSPLHMNTEAFF. The chain has TRBV18 and TRBJ1-1, with D unclear. V was shortened by 1 base and J by 0 bases, with 6 bases between the two germline ends. The CDR3 spans 14 residues. CDR1 and CDR2 from the germline V gene are KGHSH and LQKENI.

This chain connects TRBV5-1 to TRBJ2-3; 8 positions agree with TRBD2. Trimming cost V 3 bases and J 0 bases; bases outside gene matches: 9. Germline CDR1 reads SGHRS; CDR2 reads YFSETQ. The CDR3 is 17 amino acids. Here the CDR3 reads CASSSVKSGGSTDTQYF. In DNA, the CDR3 is TGCGCCAGCAGCTCGGTCAAAAGCGGGGGAAGCACAGATACGCAGTATTTT.

The chain uses TRBV28 and TRBJ1-5; D is undetermined. The CDR3 covers 14 residues. The V end lost 1 base, the J end lost 9 bases, and 13 bases lay between the germline ends. Germline lookup yields CDR1 MDHEN and CDR2 SYDVKM. CDR3 nucleotide sequence: TGTGCCAGCAGTTTATCCGGGTCTGAACGGCCCCAGCATTTT. The encoded protein is CASSLSGSERPQHF.